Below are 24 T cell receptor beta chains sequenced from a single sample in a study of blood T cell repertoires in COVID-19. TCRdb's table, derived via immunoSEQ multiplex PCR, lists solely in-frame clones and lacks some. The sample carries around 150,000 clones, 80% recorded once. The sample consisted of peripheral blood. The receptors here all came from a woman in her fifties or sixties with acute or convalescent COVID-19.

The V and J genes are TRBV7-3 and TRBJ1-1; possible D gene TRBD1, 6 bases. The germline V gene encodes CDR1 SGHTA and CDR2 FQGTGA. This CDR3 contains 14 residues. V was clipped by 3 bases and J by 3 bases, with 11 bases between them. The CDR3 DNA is TGTGCCAGCAGCTTTAGGGGGGGAGACACTGAAGCTTTCTTT. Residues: CASSFRGGDTEAFF.

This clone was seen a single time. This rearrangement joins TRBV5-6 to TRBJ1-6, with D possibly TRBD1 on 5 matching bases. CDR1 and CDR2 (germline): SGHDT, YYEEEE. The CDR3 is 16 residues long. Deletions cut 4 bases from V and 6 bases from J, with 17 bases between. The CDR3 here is CASSPVAGLPNSPLHF. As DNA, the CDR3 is TGTGCCAGCAGCCCCGTCGCAGGGCTCCCTAATTCACCCCTCCACTTT.

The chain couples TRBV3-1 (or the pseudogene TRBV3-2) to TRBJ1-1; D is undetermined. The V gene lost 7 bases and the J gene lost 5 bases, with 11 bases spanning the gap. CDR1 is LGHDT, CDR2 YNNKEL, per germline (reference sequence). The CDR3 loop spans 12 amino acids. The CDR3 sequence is CASTEEGTEAFF. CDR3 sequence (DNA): TGTGCCAGCACGGAGGAGGGTACTGAAGCTTTCTTT.

CDR3 DNA: TGTGCCAGCAGCTTGGAGGGGACATTATACGAGCAGTACTTC. Its translation is CASSLEGTLYEQYF. This chain connects TRBV5-5 to TRBJ2-7; TRBD1 is a possible D gene (6 bases). Between the trimmed V and J ends, which lost 0 bases and 4 bases, there was a span of 11 bases. Germline V gene data show CDR1 as SGHKS and CDR2 as YYEKEE (reference sequence). There are 14 residues in the CDR3.

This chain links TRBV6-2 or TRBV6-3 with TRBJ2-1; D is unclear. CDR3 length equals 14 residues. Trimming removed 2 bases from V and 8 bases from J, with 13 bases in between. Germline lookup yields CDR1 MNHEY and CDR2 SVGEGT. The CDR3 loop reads CASSYPQFSDEQFF. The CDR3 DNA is TGTGCCAGCAGTTACCCACAGTTTTCTGATGAGCAGTTCTTC.

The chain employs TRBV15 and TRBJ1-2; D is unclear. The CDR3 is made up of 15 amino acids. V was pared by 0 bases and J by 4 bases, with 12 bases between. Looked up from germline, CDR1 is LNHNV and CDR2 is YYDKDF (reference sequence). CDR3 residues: CATSREGGLSYGYTF. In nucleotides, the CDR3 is TGTGCCACCAGCAGAGAGGGAGGCCTCTCCTATGGCTACACCTTC.

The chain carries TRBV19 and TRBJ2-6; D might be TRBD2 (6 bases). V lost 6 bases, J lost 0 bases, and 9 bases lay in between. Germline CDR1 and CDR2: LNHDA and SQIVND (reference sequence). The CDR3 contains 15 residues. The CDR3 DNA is TGTGCCAGTAGGACCGGGAGCTCTGGGGCCAACGTCCTGACTTTC. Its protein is CASRTGSSGANVLTF. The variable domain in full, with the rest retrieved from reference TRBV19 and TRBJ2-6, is DGGITQSPKYLFRKEGQNVTLSCEQNLNHDAMYWYRQDPGQGLRLIYYSQIVNDFQKGDIAEGYSVSREKKESFPLTVTSAQKNPTAFYLCASRTGSSGANVLTFGAGSRLTVL.

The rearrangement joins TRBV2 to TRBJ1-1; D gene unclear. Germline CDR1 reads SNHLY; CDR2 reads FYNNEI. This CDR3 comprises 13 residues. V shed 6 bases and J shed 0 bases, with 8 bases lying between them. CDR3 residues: CASSVQMNTEAFF. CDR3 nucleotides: TGTGCCAGCAGCGTGCAGATGAACACTGAAGCTTTCTTT. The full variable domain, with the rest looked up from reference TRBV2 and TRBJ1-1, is EPEVTQTPSHQVTQMGQEVILRCVPISNHLYFYWYRQILGQKVEFLVSFYNNEISEKSEIFDDQFSVERPDGSNFTLKIRSTKLEDSAMYFCASSVQMNTEAFFGQGTRLTVV.

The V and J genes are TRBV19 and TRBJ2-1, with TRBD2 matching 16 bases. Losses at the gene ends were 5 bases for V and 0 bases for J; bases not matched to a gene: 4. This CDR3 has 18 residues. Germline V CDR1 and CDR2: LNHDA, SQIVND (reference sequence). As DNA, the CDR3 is TGTGCCAGTAGTTTGGGACTAGCGGGGGGGAGCTCCTACAATGAGCAGTTCTTC. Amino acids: CASSLGLAGGSSYNEQFF.

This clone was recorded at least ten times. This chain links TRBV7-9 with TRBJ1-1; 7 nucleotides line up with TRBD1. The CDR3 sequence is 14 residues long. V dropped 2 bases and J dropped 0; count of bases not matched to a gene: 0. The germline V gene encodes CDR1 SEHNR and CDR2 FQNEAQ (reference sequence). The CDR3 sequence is CASSLTGVNTEAFF. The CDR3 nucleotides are TGTGCCAGCAGCTTAACAGGGGTGAACACTGAAGCTTTCTTT.

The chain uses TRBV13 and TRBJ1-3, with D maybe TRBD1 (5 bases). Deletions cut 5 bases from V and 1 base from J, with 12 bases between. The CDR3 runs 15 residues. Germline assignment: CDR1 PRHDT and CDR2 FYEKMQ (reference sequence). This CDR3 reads CASSTGLPSGNTIYF. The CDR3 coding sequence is TGTGCCAGCAGCACGGGACTGCCGTCTGGAAACACCATATATTTT.

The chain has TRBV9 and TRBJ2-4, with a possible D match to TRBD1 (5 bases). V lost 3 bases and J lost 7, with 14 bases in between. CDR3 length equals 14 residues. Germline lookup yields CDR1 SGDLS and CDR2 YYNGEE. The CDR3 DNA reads TGTGCCAGCAGCGCAGGCCAGGGCGAGAACATTCAGTACTTC. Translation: CASSAGQGENIQYF.

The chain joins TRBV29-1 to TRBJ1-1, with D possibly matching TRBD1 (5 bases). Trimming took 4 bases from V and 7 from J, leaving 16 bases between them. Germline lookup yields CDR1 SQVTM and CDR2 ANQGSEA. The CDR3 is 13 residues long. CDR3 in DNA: TGCAGCGTTGCGGCGACAGCGACCGATGAAGCTTTCTTT. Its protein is CSVAATATDEAFF.

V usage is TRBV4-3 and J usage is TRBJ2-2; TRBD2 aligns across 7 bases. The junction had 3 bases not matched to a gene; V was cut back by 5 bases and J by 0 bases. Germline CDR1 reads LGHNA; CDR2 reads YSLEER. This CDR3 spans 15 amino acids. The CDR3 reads CASSLSGANTGELFF. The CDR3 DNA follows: TGCGCCAGCAGCTTGAGCGGGGCGAACACCGGGGAGCTGTTTTTT.

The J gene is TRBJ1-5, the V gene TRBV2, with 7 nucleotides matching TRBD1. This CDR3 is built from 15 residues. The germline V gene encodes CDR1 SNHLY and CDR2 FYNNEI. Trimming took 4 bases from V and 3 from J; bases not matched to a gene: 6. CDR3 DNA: TGTGCCAGCAGTGTACAGGGGAGTCTCAATCAGCCCCAGCATTTT. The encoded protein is CASSVQGSLNQPQHF.

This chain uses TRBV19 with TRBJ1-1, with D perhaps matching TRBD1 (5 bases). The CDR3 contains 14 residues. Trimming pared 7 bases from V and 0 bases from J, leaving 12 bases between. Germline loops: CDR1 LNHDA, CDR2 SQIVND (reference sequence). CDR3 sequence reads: CASTPGHLNTEAFF. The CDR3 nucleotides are TGTGCCAGTACTCCCGGACACTTGAACACTGAAGCTTTCTTT.

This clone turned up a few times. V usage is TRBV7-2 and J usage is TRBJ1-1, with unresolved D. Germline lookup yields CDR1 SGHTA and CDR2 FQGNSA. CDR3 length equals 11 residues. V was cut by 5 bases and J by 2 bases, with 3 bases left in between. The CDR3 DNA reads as TGTGCCAGCAGCCGTAACACTGAAGCTTTCTTT. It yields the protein CASSRNTEAFF.

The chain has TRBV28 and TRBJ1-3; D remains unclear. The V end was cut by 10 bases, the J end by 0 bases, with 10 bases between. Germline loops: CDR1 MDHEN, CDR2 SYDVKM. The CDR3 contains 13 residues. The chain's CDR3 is CATIESSGNTIYF. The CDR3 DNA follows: TGTGCCACCATCGAGAGCTCTGGAAACACCATATATTTT.

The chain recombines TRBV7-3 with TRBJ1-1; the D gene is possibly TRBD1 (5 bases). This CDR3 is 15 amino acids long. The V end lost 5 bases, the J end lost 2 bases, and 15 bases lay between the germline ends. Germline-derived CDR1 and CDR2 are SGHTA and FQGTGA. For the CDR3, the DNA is TGTGCCAGCAGCATCAACGGGGGGTTAAACACTGAAGCTTTCTTT. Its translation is CASSINGGLNTEAFF.

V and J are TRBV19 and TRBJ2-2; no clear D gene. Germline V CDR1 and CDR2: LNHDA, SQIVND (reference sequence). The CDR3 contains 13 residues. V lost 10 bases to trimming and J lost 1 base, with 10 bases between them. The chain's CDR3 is CAIQEMNTGELFF. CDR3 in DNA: TGTGCCATTCAGGAAATGAACACCGGGGAGCTGTTTTTT.

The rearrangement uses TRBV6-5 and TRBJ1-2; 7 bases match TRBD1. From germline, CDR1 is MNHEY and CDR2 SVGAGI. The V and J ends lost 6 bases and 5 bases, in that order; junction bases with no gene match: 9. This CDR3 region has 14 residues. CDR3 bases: TGTGCCAGCAGAGACCGGGACAGAGAATATGGCTACACCTTC. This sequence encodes CASRDRDREYGYTF.

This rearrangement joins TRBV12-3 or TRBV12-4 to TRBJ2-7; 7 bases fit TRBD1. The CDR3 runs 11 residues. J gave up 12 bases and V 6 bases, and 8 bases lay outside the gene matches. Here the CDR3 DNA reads TGTGCCAGCAGCCGACAGGGCCCTCGGTACTTC. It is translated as CASSRQGPRYF.

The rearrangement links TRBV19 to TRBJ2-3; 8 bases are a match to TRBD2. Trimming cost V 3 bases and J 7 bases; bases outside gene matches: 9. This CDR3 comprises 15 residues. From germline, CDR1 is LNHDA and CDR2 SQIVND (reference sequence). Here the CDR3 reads CASSMGTGGPNTQYF. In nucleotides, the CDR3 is TGTGCCAGTAGTATGGGTACGGGGGGGCCAAATACGCAGTATTTT.

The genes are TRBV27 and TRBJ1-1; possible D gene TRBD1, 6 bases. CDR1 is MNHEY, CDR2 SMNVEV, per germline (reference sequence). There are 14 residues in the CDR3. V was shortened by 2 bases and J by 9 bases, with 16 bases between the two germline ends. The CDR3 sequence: CASSLGVGGQKAFF. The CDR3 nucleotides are TGTGCCAGCAGTTTAGGGGTGGGGGGGCAGAAAGCTTTCTTT.